This TCR beta chain was captured in a study of cytomegalovirus exposure and HLA in healthy donors. Regarding this clone: Its specificity is unknown.

Study results and limitations: Using a false discovery rate of 0.05, a later analysis showed that around 16,000 TCR beta sequences were associated with HLA alleles. Relative to equally common others, HLA-associated TCR beta chains showed greater clonal expansion in a later analysis. Later on, an analysis found that several of the most significant clusters appeared to be linked to common viral pathogens, which included parvovirus B19.

Primers included in the PCR were 60 Vbeta and 13 Jbeta primers. Profiled with immunoSEQ multiplex PCR; TCRdb holds only in-frame clones, not every one. Of about 15,000 clones detected, about two thirds appear once; the ten largest clones hold approximately 17%. Trimming took 6 bases from V and 7 from J; bases not matched to a gene: 9. Germline CDR1 reads MNHNY; CDR2 reads SVGAGI (reference sequence). The length of the CDR3 is 14 residues. Input material: PBMCs. The J gene is TRBJ1-5, the V gene TRBV6-6; 7 bases agree with TRBD1. The clonotype was recovered from a woman between 45 and 60 years old in good health and CMV-seropositive. The CDR3 sequence: CASRPRTGGQPQHF. The CDR3 DNA is TGTGCCAGCAGACCGAGGACAGGTGGACAGCCCCAGCATTTT.